This TCR beta chain stems from a study of T-cell reconstitution after alpha-beta-depleted transplantation in children. Unique molecular identifiers were used in preparing the TCRbeta library. TCRdb fed the PCR reads into MiXCR, producing one record per CDR3 protein. The table has about 70,000 distinct CDR3 sequences, about a tenth seen once; the top ten hold roughly an eighth. Germline-derived CDR1 and CDR2 are MNHEY and SMNVEV (reference sequence). This CDR3 is built from 18 residues. Unmatched junction bases numbered 15, after V lost 7 bases and J lost 3 bases. This clonotype was seen ten or more times. Its antigen is unidentified. Study-wide findings and caveats: About two months after transplant, alpha-beta T cells reportedly came from several hundred expanded graft clones.

This chain connects TRBV27 to TRBJ2-1, with 10 bases aligning to TRBD2. Sequenced here: PBMCs, sampled before TCRalphabeta/CD19-depleted stem cell transplant. The sequence was obtained from a boy aged 5-17 years with acute myeloid leukemia, due to receive a stem cell transplant. The CDR3, as DNA: TGTGCCAGCACCCAGGTAGCGGGGGGCCCCACCCTCTACAATGAGCAGTTCTTC. This gives the protein CASTQVAGGPTLYNEQFF.